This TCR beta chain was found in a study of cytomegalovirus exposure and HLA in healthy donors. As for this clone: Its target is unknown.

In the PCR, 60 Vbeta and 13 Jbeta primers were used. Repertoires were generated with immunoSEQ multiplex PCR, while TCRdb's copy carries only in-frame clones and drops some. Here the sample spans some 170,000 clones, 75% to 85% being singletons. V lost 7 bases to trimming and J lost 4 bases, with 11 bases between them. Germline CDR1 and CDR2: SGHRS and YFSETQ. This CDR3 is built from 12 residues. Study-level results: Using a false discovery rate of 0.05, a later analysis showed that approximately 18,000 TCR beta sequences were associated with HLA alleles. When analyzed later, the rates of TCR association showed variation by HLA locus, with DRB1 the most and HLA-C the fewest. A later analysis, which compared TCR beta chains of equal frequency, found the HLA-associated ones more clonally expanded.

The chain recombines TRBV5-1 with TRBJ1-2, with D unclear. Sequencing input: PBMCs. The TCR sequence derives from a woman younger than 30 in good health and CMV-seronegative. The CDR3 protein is CASRGSVYGYTF. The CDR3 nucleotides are TGCGCCAGCCGCGGGAGTGTCTATGGCTACACCTTC.